This is a list of T cell receptor beta chains from one sample in a study of blood T cells in healthy people across ages. TCRdb re-called the 5' RACE reads with MiXCR, one entry per CDR3 protein. Among some 550,000 distinct CDR3 sequences, 45% to 55% were seen once, and the ten largest hold about 26%. Source material: blood. These TCRs come from a man older than 75 in good health. Both conserved end residues are part of each CDR3. Clone size is shown for a subset of rows, as once, few, many or a class of expanded clone.

few	TRBV4-2	TRBJ1-2	CASSHADQGSGYTF
NA	TRBV27	TRBJ2-7	CASSPPPGSEVYEQYF
NA	TRBV7-2	TRBJ2-5	CASSSQRETQYF
NA	TRBV6-2/TRBV6-3	TRBJ2-3	CASSSPPGRLGTDTQYF
many	TRBV29-1	TRBJ2-7	CSVGESSSYEQYF
NA	TRBV5-1	TRBJ2-1	CASSVGAAGYNEQFF
NA	TRBV5-1	TRBJ2-1	CASSLVVTGGNEQFF
NA	TRBV4-1	TRBJ2-2	CASSQDGVSTGELFF
few	TRBV7-9	TRBJ2-5	CASSRRTATQETQYF
NA	TRBV7-2	NA	CASSAGVQENIQYF
few	TRBV7-9	TRBJ2-5	CASGNLAGAGETQYF
few	TRBV28	TRBJ1-1	CASRGTGTADTEAFF
few	TRBV2	TRBJ1-1	CASLPRGTGSEAFF
NA	TRBV18	TRBJ1-4	CASSPLSGTLNEKLFF
NA	TRBV4-3	TRBJ1-2	CASSQSRDRGPNGYTF
NA	TRBV27	TRBJ2-7	CASSSFRLGEQYF
NA	TRBV20-1	TRBJ2-5	CSASSGAETQYF
NA	TRBV6-2/TRBV6-3	TRBJ2-5	CASSRRLAGAHQETQYF
NA	TRBV4-3	TRBJ2-7	CASSQDQANDEQYF
many	TRBV2	TRBJ2-7	CASSGNYEQYF
NA	TRBV29-1	TRBJ2-7	CSVVGLAGASYEQYF
few	TRBV20-1	TRBJ2-7	CSALSPGAYEQYF
NA	TRBV2	TRBJ1-5	CASSEGRGNQPQHF
few	TRBV4-2	TRBJ2-5	CASSQATSRGQETQYF
few	TRBV5-4	TRBJ1-4	CASSLDRFNEKLFF
NA	TRBV4-3	TRBJ1-4	CASRGQHNEKLFF
few	TRBV20-1	TRBJ1-2	CSAGTGDSYGYTF
few	TRBV12-3/TRBV12-4	TRBJ1-5	CASSLAEQSNQPQHF
few	TRBV11-1	TRBJ1-1	CASSQGGRNTEAFF
NA	TRBV7-3	TRBJ2-1	CASSLKMGEQFF
NA	TRBV12-3/TRBV12-4	TRBJ2-6	CASSLMVGANVLTF
many	TRBV6-6	TRBJ2-4	CASRPGASVRNIQYF
NA	TRBV20-1	TRBJ2-1	CSAYSSGGVHNEQFF
NA	TRBV18	TRBJ1-6	CASSLQGEGGSPLHF
NA	TRBV6-1	TRBJ2-7	CASSPSTGGLSSRNYEQYF
NA	TRBV7-9	TRBJ2-3	CASSRGVTDTQYF
NA	TRBV12-3/TRBV12-4	TRBJ2-7	CASSQGLAGSHEQYF
NA	TRBV4-1	TRBJ2-1	CASSPEGAGETQFF
few	TRBV7-8	TRBJ2-1	CASSPRLAGGTWNEQFF
few	TRBV3-1	TRBJ2-7	CASSQDQGYYEQYF
NA	TRBV5-1	TRBJ2-2	CASSRDGSLTGELFF
NA	TRBV6-2/TRBV6-3	TRBJ2-4	CASSAQGLENIQYF